This T cell receptor (beta chain) was profiled in a study of T-cell reconstitution after alpha-beta-depleted transplantation in children. Study-level results: Some patients' high day-60 TCRbeta diversity was traced to surviving recipient T cells and thymic progenitors.

Points on this clonotype: Its antigen is undetermined.

Molecular barcoding with unique molecular identifiers was used for the TCRbeta library. TCRdb re-called the PCR reads through MiXCR, storing one row per CDR3 protein. The sample holds some 840,000 distinct CDR3 sequences, 16% seen once. The CDR3 has 16 amino acids. CDR1 MNHEY and CDR2 SMNVEV come from the germline V gene (reference sequence). Trimming stripped 7 bases from V and 0 bases from J, with 16 bases between. The receptor comes from a male patient between 5 and 17 years old who had a stem cell transplant for acute lymphoblastic leukemia, so the T cells may come from the graft donor. This chain connects TRBV27 to TRBJ2-1; D perhaps matches TRBD2 (5 bases). Source: PBMCs, mostly from graft donor cells, taken 360 days after TCRalphabeta/CD19-depleted stem cell transplant. The CDR3 is CASILTRLGSYNEQFF. The CDR3 DNA reads TGTGCCAGCATTCTAACTAGGTTGGGCTCCTACAATGAGCAGTTCTTC.